Included here is one T cell receptor (beta chain) sequence, with context. A junction end diverges from the germline sequence, so it may reflect a read error. The CDR3 has 13 amino acids. From germline, CDR1 is MNHEY and CDR2 SMNVEV (reference sequence). Collection of around 9.3 milliliters of peripheral blood was performed for each donor. Total RNA was extracted at no less than 5.5 micrograms per sample. The authors ran a second PCR of about 7 to 11 cycles using a sample-barcoded 5' primer and a J-beta primer mix. With 12 random nucleotides, a template-switch adaptor tagged each individual cDNA molecule. Via MiXCR, TCRdb re-called the 5' RACE reads, giving one row per CDR3 protein. The sample consists of 500,000 to 550,000 distinct CDR3 sequences, under 30% of them appearing once. The data originate from a study of blood T cells in healthy people across ages. Separately, the same data were catalogued under a study of T cells of mothers and their children. This second study notes: Three healthy Caucasian mothers served as donors, and their six children did as well.

The sample consisted of blood. The rearrangement uses TRBV27 and TRBJ1-2, with D possibly matching TRBD1 (6 bases). The receptor comes from a boy between 10 and 17 years old in good health. The CDR3 bases are TGTGCCAGCAGTCCCCGTGGGGGCTATGGCCACACCTTC. It specifies CASSPRGGYGHTF.